These 3 T cell receptor beta chains originate from one sample sequenced in a study of shared clonotypes between healthy human individuals. Sequenced by immunoSEQ multiplex PCR; TCRdb stores in-frame clones only, minus some. The sample contains more than 400,000 clones, less than 96% of which appear only once. Material for sequencing was naive CD4+ T cells sorted from blood. Subset reported: CD45RA+ positively selected. The source of these receptors is a woman between 25 and 40 years old in good health.

This chain links TRBV9 with TRBJ2-3, with a possible D match to TRBD1 (6 bases). The V end was cut by 4 bases, the J end by 6 bases, with 24 bases between. The CDR3 is 17 residues long. Germline CDR1 reads SGDLS; CDR2 reads YYNGEE. CDR3 DNA: TGTGCCAGCAGCCCCCATTCTTCGGGACACCGCGGTGATACGCAGTATTTT. As protein: CASSPHSSGHRGDTQYF. Using reference TRBV9 and TRBJ2-3 for the parts outside the CDR3, the full variable domain is DSGVTQTPKHLITATGQRVTLRCSPRSGDLSVYWYQQSLDQGLQFLIQYYNGEERAKGNILERFSAQQFPDLHSELNLSSLELGDSALYFCASSPHSSGHRGDTQYFGPGTRLTVL.

The V call is TRBV5-1, the J call TRBJ2-5; D might be TRBD2 (6 bases). Trimming cost V 2 bases and J 4 bases, with 12 bases left between them. The CDR3 contains 14 residues. Germline V gene lookup returns CDR1 SGHRS and CDR2 YFSETQ. The CDR3 DNA follows: TGCGCCAGCAGCTTTTCGGGGGATGGAGAGACCCAGTACTTC. Translating gives CASSFSGDGETQYF.

Only one count was recorded for this clone. The gene calls are TRBV14 and TRBJ2-1; D is tentatively TRBD1 or TRBD2 (8 bases each). Germline V lookup: CDR1 SGHDN, CDR2 FVKESK. The length of the CDR3 is 18 residues. V was cut by 4 bases and J by 5 bases, with 24 bases left in between. The CDR3 coding sequence is TGTGCCAGCAGCCCGGGGGGGACAGGCTTATACTACGACAATGAGCAGTTCTTC. This gives the protein CASSPGGTGLYYDNEQFF.